This T cell receptor beta chain was recorded in a study of T-cell reconstitution after alpha-beta-depleted transplantation in children. A few counts support this clonotype. The antigen is unknown. A much bigger clone sits one base away, suggesting this may be a read error. It was with unique molecular identifiers that the TCRbeta library was prepared. One entry per CDR3 protein, called by TCRdb with MiXCR from the PCR reads. The data hold 55,000 to 90,000 distinct CDR3 sequences, with approximately 4.4% observed a single time. V was pared by 4 bases and J by 5 bases, with 9 bases of the junction left unmatched. Germline assignment: CDR1 SGHRS and CDR2 YFSETQ. The CDR3 covers 14 residues. Points from the study as a whole: Surviving recipient cells, namely T cells and thymic progenitors, were the source of high day-60 TCRbeta diversity in some patients.

The starting material was PBMCs, mostly from graft donor cells, obtained 180 days after TCRalphabeta/CD19-depleted stem cell transplant. The rearrangement joins TRBV5-1 to TRBJ2-7; TRBD1 aligns across 7 bases. This sequence originates from a boy under two years old who had a stem cell transplant for acute myeloid leukemia, so the T cells may come from the graft donor. CDR3 sequence reads: CASSHSGRGNEQYF. CDR3 sequence (DNA): TGCGCCAGCAGCCATTCGGGCAGGGGGAACGAGCAGTACTTC.